The entry below describes one T cell receptor beta chain. The antigen is undetermined. The CDR3 loop spans 15 amino acids. V lost 7 bases and J 4 bases, leaving 18 bases between the germline ends. In germline, CDR1 is KGHDR, CDR2 SFDVKD. The data derive from a study of T cell responses to AZD1222 COVID-19 vaccine. General observations from the study: White British ancestry dominated among donors, who included more females, and clonal diversity was possibly underestimated. Vaccine-associated CD4 TCRs spanned spike, dominant at 160-218 and 743-854. All repertoire sampling was performed exclusively after the peak T cell response. Two AZD1222 doses significantly raised spike-specific TCR breadth and depth over controls.

Clones were sequenced by immunoSEQ multiplex PCR, and TCRdb holds only the in-frame ones, with some missing. Among more than 85,000 clones listed, roughly nine tenths were seen once. Here the sequenced sample was peripheral blood, taken on day 0 of AZD1222 vaccination. The clonotype originates from an adult in good health. The chain links TRBV24-1 to TRBJ1-1, with D tentatively TRBD1 (5 bases). CDR3 DNA sequence: TGTGCCACCAGAAAGAGGGGCCCCTTCGTCACTGAAGCTTTCTTT. This translates into CATRKRGPFVTEAFF.